This TCR beta chain appears in the sequencing data of a study of blood T cell repertoires in COVID-19. Authors' analysis steps: The assay estimated nucleated cells by amplifying reference gene primers. TCRdb keeps only in-frame clones here, not all; method: immunoSEQ multiplex PCR. D and trimming were read from the DNA, whereas the V and J calls and clone size are those reported in that table. The sample lists roughly 60,000 clones, 88% occurring once. This TCR came from a human donor in a cohort sampled during active COVID-19. The sample taken for sequencing was peripheral blood.

The DNA of the CDR3 is TGTGCCAGCAGCTTACTCGCAGGGGCGCAAAGTGAGCAGTTCTTC. Protein product: CASSLLAGAQSEQFF. The chain carries TRBV7-3 and TRBJ2-1; a weak D match, TRBD1 (6 bases). V lost 2 bases, J lost 9 bases, and 17 bases lay in between. The CDR3 runs 15 residues. Germline V gene lookup returns CDR1 SGHTA and CDR2 FQGTGA.